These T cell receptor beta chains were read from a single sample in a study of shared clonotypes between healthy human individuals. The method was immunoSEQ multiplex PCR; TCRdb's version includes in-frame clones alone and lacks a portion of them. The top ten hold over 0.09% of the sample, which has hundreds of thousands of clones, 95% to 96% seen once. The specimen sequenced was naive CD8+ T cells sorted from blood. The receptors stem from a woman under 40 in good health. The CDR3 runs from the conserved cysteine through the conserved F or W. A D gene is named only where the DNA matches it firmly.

CDR3nt: TGTGCCAGCAGTAATCGGGGGAGCTCGAACACCGGGGAGCTGTTTTTT
CDR3aa: CASSNRGSSNTGELFF
j_gene: TRBJ2-2
v_gene: TRBV9
d_gene: NA

CDR3nt: TGTGCCAGCAGCTTGGACGGGACTAGCGGTTACGAGCAGTACTTC
CDR3aa: CASSLDGTSGYEQYF
j_gene: TRBJ2-7
v_gene: TRBV5-4
d_gene: TRBD2

CDR3nt: TGTGCCACCAGCAGAGCTAGGGATGGCAATCAGCCCCAGCATTTT
CDR3aa: CATSRARDGNQPQHF
j_gene: TRBJ1-5
v_gene: TRBV15
d_gene: NA

CDR3nt: TGTGCCAGCAGCTTGGGACTAGCGGGAGGGAGTTACGAGCAGTACTTC
CDR3aa: CASSLGLAGGSYEQYF
j_gene: TRBJ2-7
v_gene: TRBV7-8
d_gene: TRBD2

CDR3nt: TGTGCCAGCAGCGTAGCTACGGGGACTAGATCTTCCGGGGAGCTGTTTTTT
CDR3aa: CASSVATGTRSSGELFF
j_gene: TRBJ2-2
v_gene: TRBV9
d_gene: TRBD2

CDR3nt: TGCAGCGTCACCGGACAGGGAGGGTACGAGCAGTACTTC
CDR3aa: CSVTGQGGYEQYF
j_gene: TRBJ2-7
v_gene: TRBV29-1
d_gene: NA

CDR3nt: TGTGCCAGTAGTATTGGGCAGGGAGGGTTCGAGCAGTACTTC
CDR3aa: CASSIGQGGFEQYF
j_gene: TRBJ2-7
v_gene: TRBV19
d_gene: TRBD2

CDR3nt: TGCGCCAGCAGCCCGGGACAGACAATCTCCTACGAGCAGTACTTC
CDR3aa: CASSPGQTISYEQYF
j_gene: TRBJ2-7
v_gene: TRBV4-1
d_gene: TRBD1

CDR3nt: TGTGCCAGCAGCTTATTCTGGGCCAAAAATGGGGAGACCCAGTACTTC
CDR3aa: CASSLFWAKNGETQYF
j_gene: TRBJ2-5
v_gene: TRBV5-5
d_gene: NA

CDR3nt: TGTGCCAGCAGCTTGGAGGGGGAGGGCTACGAGCAGTACTTC
CDR3aa: CASSLEGEGYEQYF
j_gene: TRBJ2-7
v_gene: TRBV5-4
d_gene: NA

CDR3nt: TGTGCCAGCAGCCCGCTCGCTGAGCAGTTCTTC
CDR3aa: CASSPLAEQFF
j_gene: TRBJ2-1
v_gene: TRBV28
d_gene: NA

CDR3nt: TGTGCCAGCAGCTTACTTGCGGGAGGGGAAGGGGATACGCAGTATTTT
CDR3aa: CASSLLAGGEGDTQYF
j_gene: TRBJ2-3
v_gene: TRBV7-8
d_gene: TRBD2

CDR3nt: TGTGCCAGCAGTGGACAGGGGAACTACGAGCAGTACTTC
CDR3aa: CASSGQGNYEQYF
j_gene: TRBJ2-7
v_gene: TRBV2
d_gene: TRBD1

CDR3nt: TGTGCCAGCAGTCCCGAGGATAAAGAGACCCAGTACTTC
CDR3aa: CASSPEDKETQYF
j_gene: TRBJ2-5
v_gene: TRBV5-4
d_gene: NA

CDR3nt: TGTGCCAGCAGCTCACCGTCGGGAACTGAAGCTTTCTTT
CDR3aa: CASSSPSGTEAFF
j_gene: TRBJ1-1
v_gene: TRBV7-9
d_gene: NA

CDR3nt: TGTGCCAGCAGTACCCGACGGCTTAACACTGAAGCTTTCTTT
CDR3aa: CASSTRRLNTEAFF
j_gene: TRBJ1-1
v_gene: TRBV27
d_gene: NA

CDR3nt: TGTGCCAGCAGCCCTACGGTGCGGGGAAACACTGAAGCTTTCTTT
CDR3aa: CASSPTVRGNTEAFF
j_gene: TRBJ1-1
v_gene: TRBV7-2
d_gene: NA

CDR3nt: TGTGCCAGCAGCGCCCATCGGGACACCTTTTCCTACGAGCAGTACTTC
CDR3aa: CASSAHRDTFSYEQYF
j_gene: TRBJ2-7
v_gene: TRBV9
d_gene: NA

CDR3nt: TGTGCCAGCAGCTTAGATAGGGCGTACGAGCAGTACTTC
CDR3aa: CASSLDRAYEQYF
j_gene: TRBJ2-7
v_gene: TRBV11-2
d_gene: NA

CDR3nt: TGTGCCAGCAGTTTCCCTAGCGGGAGCCACAATGAGCAGTTCTTC
CDR3aa: CASSFPSGSHNEQFF
j_gene: TRBJ2-1
v_gene: TRBV28
d_gene: TRBD2

CDR3nt: TGCGCCAGCAGCCAAGACCCAGGATTTGGACTACAGACTAGCAATCAGCCCCAGCATTTT
CDR3aa: CASSQDPGFGLQTSNQPQHF
j_gene: TRBJ1-5
v_gene: TRBV4-1
d_gene: NA

CDR3nt: TGTGCCAGTAGTATCTCTCTCTTCCAGGACTATCAGCCCCAGCATTTT
CDR3aa: CASSISLFQDYQPQHF
j_gene: TRBJ1-5
v_gene: TRBV19
d_gene: NA

CDR3nt: TGTGCCAGTAGTACCGGACAGGGGGGCAATCAGCCCCAGCATTTT
CDR3aa: CASSTGQGGNQPQHF
j_gene: TRBJ1-5
v_gene: TRBV19
d_gene: TRBD1

CDR3nt: TGTGCCAGCAGTTTAGACGTGGACCCTTCCTACGAGCAGTACTTC
CDR3aa: CASSLDVDPSYEQYF
j_gene: TRBJ2-7
v_gene: TRBV28
d_gene: NA

CDR3nt: TGTGCCAGCAGTTTACATCAGGTTTATACTAATGAAAAACTGTTTTTT
CDR3aa: CASSLHQVYTNEKLFF
j_gene: TRBJ1-4
v_gene: TRBV28
d_gene: NA

CDR3nt: TGTGCCAGCAGTGAGGGCAGAACCCTTAACTATGGCTACACCTTC
CDR3aa: CASSEGRTLNYGYTF
j_gene: TRBJ1-2
v_gene: TRBV25-1
d_gene: NA

CDR3nt: TGTGCCAGCAGCTACGACGGAGATACGCAGTATTTT
CDR3aa: CASSYDGDTQYF
j_gene: TRBJ2-3
v_gene: TRBV7-3
d_gene: NA